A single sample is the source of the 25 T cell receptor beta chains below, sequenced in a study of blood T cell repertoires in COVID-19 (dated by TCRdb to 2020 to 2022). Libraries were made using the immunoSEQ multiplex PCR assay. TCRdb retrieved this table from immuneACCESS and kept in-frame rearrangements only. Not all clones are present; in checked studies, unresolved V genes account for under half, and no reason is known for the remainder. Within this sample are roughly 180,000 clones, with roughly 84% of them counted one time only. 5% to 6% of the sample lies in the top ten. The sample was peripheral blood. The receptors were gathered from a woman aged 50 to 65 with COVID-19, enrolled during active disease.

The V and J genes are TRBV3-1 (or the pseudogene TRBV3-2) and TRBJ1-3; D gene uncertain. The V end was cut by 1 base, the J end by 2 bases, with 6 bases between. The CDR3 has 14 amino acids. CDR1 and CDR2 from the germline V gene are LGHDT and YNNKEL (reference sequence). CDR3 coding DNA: TGTGCCAGCAGCCAAGTGCCGGCTGGAAACACCATATATTTT. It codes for CASSQVPAGNTIYF.

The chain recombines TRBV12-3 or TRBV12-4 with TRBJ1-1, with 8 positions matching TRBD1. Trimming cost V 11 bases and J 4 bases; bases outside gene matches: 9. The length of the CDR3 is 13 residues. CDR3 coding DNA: TGTGCCGCTCTGCCAGGGACAGGCACTGAAGCTTTCTTT. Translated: CAALPGTGTEAFF.

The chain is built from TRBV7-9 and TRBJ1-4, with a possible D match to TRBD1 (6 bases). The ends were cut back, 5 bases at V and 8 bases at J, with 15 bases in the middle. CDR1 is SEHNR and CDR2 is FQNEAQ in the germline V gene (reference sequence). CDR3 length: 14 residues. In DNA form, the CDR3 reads TGTGCCAGCAGCCTGGGACATTTTCGGGAAAAACTGTTTTTT. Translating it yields CASSLGHFREKLFF.

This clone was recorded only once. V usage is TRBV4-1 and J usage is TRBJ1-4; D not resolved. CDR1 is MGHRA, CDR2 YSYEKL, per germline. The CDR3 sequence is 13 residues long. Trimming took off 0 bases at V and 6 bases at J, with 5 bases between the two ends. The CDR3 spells CASSQDLYEKLFF. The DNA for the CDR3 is TGCGCCAGCAGCCAAGATTTATATGAAAAACTGTTTTTT.

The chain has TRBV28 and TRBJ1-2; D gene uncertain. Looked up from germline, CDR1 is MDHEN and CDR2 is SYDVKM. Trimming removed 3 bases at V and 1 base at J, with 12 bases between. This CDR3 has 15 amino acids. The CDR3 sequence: CASSLVGRINYGYTF. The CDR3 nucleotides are TGTGCCAGCAGTTTGGTAGGCAGGATTAACTATGGCTACACCTTC.

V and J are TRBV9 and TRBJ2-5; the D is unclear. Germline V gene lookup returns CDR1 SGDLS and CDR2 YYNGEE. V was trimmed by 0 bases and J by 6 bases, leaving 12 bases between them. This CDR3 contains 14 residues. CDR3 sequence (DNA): TGTGCCAGCAGCGTAGACGCGGTCGAGAAGACCCAGTACTTC. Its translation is CASSVDAVEKTQYF.

DNA for the CDR3: TGTGCCAGCAGCTACATGACAGGGGGCTCGACTGAAGCTTTCTTT. Its protein product is CASSYMTGGSTEAFF. The chain recombines TRBV7-6 with TRBJ1-1; TRBD1 agrees at 10 bases. Germline lookup yields CDR1 SGHVS and CDR2 FNYEAQ. This CDR3 contains 15 residues. V dropped 4 bases and J dropped 5; count of bases not matched to a gene: 7. The full variable domain, with the rest looked up from reference TRBV7-6 and TRBJ1-1, is GAGVSQSPRYKVTKRGQDVALRCDPISGHVSLYWYRQALGQGPEFLTYFNYEAQQDKSGLPNDRFSAERPEGSISTLTIQRTEQRDSAMYRCASSYMTGGSTEAFFGQGTRLTVV.

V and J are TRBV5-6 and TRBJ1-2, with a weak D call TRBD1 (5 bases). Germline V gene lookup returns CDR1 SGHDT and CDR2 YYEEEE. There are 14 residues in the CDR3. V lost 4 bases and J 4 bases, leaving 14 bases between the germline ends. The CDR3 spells CASSIIGGSYGYTF. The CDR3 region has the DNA TGTGCCAGCAGCATCATCGGGGGTAGCTATGGCTACACCTTC. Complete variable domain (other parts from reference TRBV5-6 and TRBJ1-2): DAGVTQSPTHLIKTRGQQVTLRCSPKSGHDTVSWYQQALGQGPQFIFQYYEEEERQRGNFPDRFSGHQFPNYSSELNVNALLLGDSALYLCASSIIGGSYGYTFGSGTRLTVV.

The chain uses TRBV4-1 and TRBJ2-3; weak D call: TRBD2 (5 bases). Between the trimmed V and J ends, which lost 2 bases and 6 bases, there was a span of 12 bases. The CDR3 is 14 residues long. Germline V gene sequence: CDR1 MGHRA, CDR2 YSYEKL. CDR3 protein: CASSQKTRADTQYF. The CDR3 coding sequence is TGCGCCAGCAGCCAAAAGACGCGGGCGGATACGCAGTATTTT.

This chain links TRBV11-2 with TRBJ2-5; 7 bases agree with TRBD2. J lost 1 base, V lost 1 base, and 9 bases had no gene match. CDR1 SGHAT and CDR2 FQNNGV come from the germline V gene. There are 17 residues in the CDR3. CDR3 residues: CASSLGRASGPQETQYF. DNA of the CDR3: TGTGCCAGCAGCTTAGGAAGGGCTAGCGGACCCCAAGAGACCCAGTACTTC.

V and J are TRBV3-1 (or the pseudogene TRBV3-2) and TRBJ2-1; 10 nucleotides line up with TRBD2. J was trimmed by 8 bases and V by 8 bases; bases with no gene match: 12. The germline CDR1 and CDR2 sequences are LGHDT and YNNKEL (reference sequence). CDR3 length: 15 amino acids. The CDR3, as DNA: TGTGCCAGCCGCCCTGAGCGGGGGGGCATTGATGAGCAGTTCTTC. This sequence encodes CASRPERGGIDEQFF.

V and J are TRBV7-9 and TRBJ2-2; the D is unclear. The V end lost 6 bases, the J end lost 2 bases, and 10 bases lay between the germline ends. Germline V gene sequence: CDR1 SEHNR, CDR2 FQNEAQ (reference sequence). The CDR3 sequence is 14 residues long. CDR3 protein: CASSLFKNTGELFF. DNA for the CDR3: TGTGCCAGCAGTCTATTTAAAAACACCGGGGAGCTGTTTTTT.

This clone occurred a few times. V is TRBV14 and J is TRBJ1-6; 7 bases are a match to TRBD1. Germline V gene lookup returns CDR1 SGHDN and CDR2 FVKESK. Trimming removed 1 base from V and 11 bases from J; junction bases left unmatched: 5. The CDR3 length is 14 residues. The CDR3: CASSQVHRGAPLHF. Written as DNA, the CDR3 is TGTGCCAGCAGCCAAGTTCACAGGGGCGCACCCCTCCACTTT. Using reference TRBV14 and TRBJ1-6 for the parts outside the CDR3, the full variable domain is EAGVTQFPSHSVIEKGQTVTLRCDPISGHDNLYWYRRVMGKEIKFLLHFVKESKQDESGMPNNRFLAERTGGTYSTLKVQPAELEDSGVYFCASSQVHRGAPLHFGNGTRLTVT.

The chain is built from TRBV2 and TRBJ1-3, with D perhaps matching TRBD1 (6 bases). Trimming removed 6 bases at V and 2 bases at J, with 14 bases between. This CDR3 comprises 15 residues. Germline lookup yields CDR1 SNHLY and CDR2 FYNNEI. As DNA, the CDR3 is TGTGCCAGCAGGGCACAGGGTGAGGCTGGAAACACCATATATTTT. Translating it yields CASRAQGEAGNTIYF.

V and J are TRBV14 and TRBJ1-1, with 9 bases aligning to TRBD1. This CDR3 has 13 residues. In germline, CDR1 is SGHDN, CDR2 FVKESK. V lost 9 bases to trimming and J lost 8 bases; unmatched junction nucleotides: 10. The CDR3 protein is CARIKDRGREAFF. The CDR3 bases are TGTGCCAGAATTAAGGACAGGGGAAGAGAAGCTTTCTTT.

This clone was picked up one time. This CDR3 is CASSLVGVVNTEAFF. The CDR3 DNA reads TGTGCCAGCAGCTTAGTCGGGGTCGTAAACACTGAAGCTTTCTTT. The chain has TRBV11-1 and TRBJ1-1; D unresolved. Germline values: CDR1 SGHAT, CDR2 FQDESV (reference sequence). The CDR3 is 15 residues long. The V gene lost 1 base and the J gene lost 2 bases, with 11 bases spanning the gap.

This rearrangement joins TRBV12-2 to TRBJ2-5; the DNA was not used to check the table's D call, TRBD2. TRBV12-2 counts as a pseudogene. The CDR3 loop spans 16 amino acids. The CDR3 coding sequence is TGTGCAAGTCGCTTTAGAGGCGGGGGGGTCCAAGAGACCCAGTACTTC. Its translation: CASRFRGGGVQETQYF.

The CDR3 coding sequence is TGTGCCAGTAGTCCACGGGTCCGCTCTGGGGCCAACGTCCTGACTTTC. It is translated as CASSPRVRSGANVLTF. The V and J genes are TRBV19 and TRBJ2-6; no definite D call. With 5 bases removed from V and 0 bases from J, the gap between germline ends came to 11 bases. CDR3 length equals 16 residues. CDR1 is LNHDA, CDR2 SQIVND, per germline (reference sequence).

This chain's CDR3 is CASSSGRRGANTGELFF. CDR3 bases: TGTGCCAGTAGCTCTGGGCGACGGGGGGCGAACACCGGGGAGCTGTTTTTT. The rearrangement links TRBV19 to TRBJ2-2; 7 bases are a match to TRBD2. The CDR3 loop spans 17 amino acids. V lost 6 bases to trimming and J lost 0 bases; unmatched junction nucleotides: 10. Germline V gene data show CDR1 as LNHDA and CDR2 as SQIVND (reference sequence).

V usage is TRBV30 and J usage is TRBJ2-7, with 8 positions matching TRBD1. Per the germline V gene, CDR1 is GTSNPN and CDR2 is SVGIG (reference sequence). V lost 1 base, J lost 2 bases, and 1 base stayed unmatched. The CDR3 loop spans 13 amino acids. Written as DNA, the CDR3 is TGTGCCTGGAGTGCGGGACAGGCCTACGAGCAGTACTTC. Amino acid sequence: CAWSAGQAYEQYF.

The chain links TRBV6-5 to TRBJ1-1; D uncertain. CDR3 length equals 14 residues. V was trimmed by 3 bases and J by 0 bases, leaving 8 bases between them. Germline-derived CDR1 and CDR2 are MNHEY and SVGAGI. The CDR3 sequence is CASSYEQMNTEAFF. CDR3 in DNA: TGTGCCAGCAGTTATGAACAGATGAACACTGAAGCTTTCTTT.

The CDR3 coding sequence is TGTGCCAGCAGTGGGCAGGGGGGAGAGTCTGAGCAGTTCTTC. This translates into CASSGQGGESEQFF. V gene TRBV6-4 combines with J gene TRBJ2-1; the D gene is possibly TRBD1 (7 bases). There are 14 residues in the CDR3. Germline CDR1 is MRHNA and CDR2 is SNTAGT. The V and J ends lost 4 bases and 9 bases respectively, with 16 bases between them.

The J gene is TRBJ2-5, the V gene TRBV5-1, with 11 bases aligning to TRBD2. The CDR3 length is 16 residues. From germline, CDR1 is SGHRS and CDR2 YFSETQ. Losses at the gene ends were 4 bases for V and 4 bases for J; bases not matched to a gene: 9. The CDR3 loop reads CASSPSTTSGAETQYF. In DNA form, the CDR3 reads TGCGCCAGCAGCCCTTCGACGACTAGCGGGGCAGAGACCCAGTACTTC.

CDR3 region: CASSQTPGDGELFF. CDR3 in DNA: TGTGCCAGCAGCCAAACTCCAGGGGACGGGGAGCTGTTTTTT. This chain joins TRBV4-2 and TRBJ2-2, with TRBD1 as a possible D gene (6 bases). In germline, CDR1 is LGHNA, CDR2 YNFKEQ. The CDR3 is 14 amino acids. Trimming pared 2 bases from V and 7 bases from J, leaving 11 bases between.

CDR3 bases: TGTGCCTGGAGTGTAAAGGGGCCTGGAAACACCATATATTTT. Translation gives CAWSVKGPGNTIYF. This rearrangement joins TRBV30 to TRBJ1-3, with D possibly being TRBD1 (5 bases). The CDR3 spans 14 residues. CDR1 and CDR2 (germline): GTSNPN, SVGIG (reference sequence). Trimming removed 0 bases from V and 2 bases from J, with 8 bases in between.